This T cell receptor beta chain was observed in a study of cytomegalovirus exposure and HLA in healthy donors. The study, taken as a whole, reports: Sequencing likely produced, as an artifact, a cluster of highly shared sequence variants. In an earlier analysis, most TCR beta V segments were productive about 87% or about 30% of the time.

Regarding this clone: Its target is unknown.

PCR employed 60 Vbeta and 13 Jbeta primers. Per the authors' pipeline: A later analysis tallied approximately 87 million unique TCR beta chains, 9.5 million to 14 million of them shared. Assay: immunoSEQ multiplex PCR; the TCRdb copy retains only in-frame clones and omits some. Clone size and V and J calls were adopted from that table, with D and trimming inferred from the DNA. The sample lists 100,000 or so clones; 60% to 85% were seen once. The source is a man in his forties in good health and CMV-seronegative. The sample was PBMCs.

CDR3: CASTPSGGIQETQYF. CDR3 DNA: TGTGCCAGCACCCCCTCCGGGGGGATCCAAGAGACCCAGTACTTC. The V call is TRBV6-5, the J call TRBJ2-5; 7 bases agree with TRBD2. The V gene end was trimmed by 7 bases and the J gene end by 1 base; junction bases not matched to a gene: 9. Germline values: CDR1 MNHEY, CDR2 SVGAGI. This CDR3 comprises 15 residues.